The 3 T cell receptor beta chains below come from one sample, sequenced in a study of cytomegalovirus exposure and HLA in healthy donors. The PCR used 60 Vbeta and 13 Jbeta primers. Generated by immunoSEQ multiplex PCR, the TCRdb table keeps only in-frame clones and is missing some. The sample yields just over 150,000 clones, 82% seen once. The sequencing input was PBMCs. The receptors were sampled from a woman between 45 and 60 years old in good health and CMV-seropositive.

The genes are TRBV2 and TRBJ1-2, with 9 bases matching TRBD1. In germline, CDR1 is SNHLY, CDR2 FYNNEI. The V gene end was trimmed by 3 bases and the J gene end by 4 bases; junction bases not matched to a gene: 6. This CDR3 has 15 amino acids. CDR3 coding DNA: TGTGCCAGCAGTGAGATGAGGGACAGGGTCTATGGCTACACCTTC. This codes for CASSEMRDRVYGYTF. Filled out from reference TRBV2 and TRBJ1-2, the complete variable domain reads EPEVTQTPSHQVTQMGQEVILRCVPISNHLYFYWYRQILGQKVEFLVSFYNNEISEKSEIFDDQFSVERPDGSNFTLKIRSTKLEDSAMYFCASSEMRDRVYGYTFGSGTRLTVV.

The V call is TRBV7-7, the J call TRBJ2-7; weak D call: TRBD1 (5 bases). Looked up from germline, CDR1 is SSHAT and CDR2 is FNYEAQ (reference sequence). With 5 bases removed from V and 3 bases from J, the gap between germline ends came to 11 bases. The CDR3 runs to 13 residues. The CDR3: CASSPSDSYEQYF. The DNA for the CDR3 is TGTGCCAGCAGCCCCTCAGACAGCTACGAGCAGTACTTC.

The V and J genes are TRBV10-3 and TRBJ2-3; D may be TRBD1 (6 bases). V gave up 4 bases and J gave up 2 bases, with 10 bases separating them. The CDR3 spans 14 residues. The V gene's germline CDR1 is ENHRY and CDR2 SYGVKD. The CDR3 nucleotides read TGTGCCATCAGTGGCGGACAGCTCACAGATACGCAGTATTTT. It codes for CAISGGQLTDTQYF.